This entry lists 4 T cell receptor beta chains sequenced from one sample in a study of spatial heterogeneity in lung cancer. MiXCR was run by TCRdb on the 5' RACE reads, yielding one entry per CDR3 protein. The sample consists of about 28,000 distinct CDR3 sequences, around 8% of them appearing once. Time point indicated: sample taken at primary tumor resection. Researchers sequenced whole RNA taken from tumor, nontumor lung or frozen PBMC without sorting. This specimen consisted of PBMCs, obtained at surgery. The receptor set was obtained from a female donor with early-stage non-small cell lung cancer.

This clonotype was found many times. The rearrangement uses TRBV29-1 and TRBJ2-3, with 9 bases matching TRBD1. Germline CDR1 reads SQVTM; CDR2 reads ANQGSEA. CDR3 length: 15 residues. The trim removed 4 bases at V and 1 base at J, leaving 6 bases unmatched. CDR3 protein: CSVVGQGRGTDTQYF. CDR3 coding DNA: TGCAGCGTTGTTGGACAGGGGAGGGGCACAGATACGCAGTATTTT.

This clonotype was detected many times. CDR3 in DNA: TGTGCCAGCAGTTTATCTAATATTCGTTCACCCCTCCACTTT. Protein: CASSLSNIRSPLHF. The V and J genes are TRBV27 and TRBJ1-6; no definite D call. This CDR3 is 14 amino acids long. V dropped 0 bases and J dropped 9 bases, with 9 bases sitting between them. Per the germline V gene, CDR1 is MNHEY and CDR2 is SMNVEV (reference sequence).

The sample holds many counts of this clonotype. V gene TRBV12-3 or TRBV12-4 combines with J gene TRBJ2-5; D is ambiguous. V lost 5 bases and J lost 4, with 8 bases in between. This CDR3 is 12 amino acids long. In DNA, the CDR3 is TGTGCCAGCAGTCAGGATAGAGAGACCCAGTACTTC. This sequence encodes CASSQDRETQYF.

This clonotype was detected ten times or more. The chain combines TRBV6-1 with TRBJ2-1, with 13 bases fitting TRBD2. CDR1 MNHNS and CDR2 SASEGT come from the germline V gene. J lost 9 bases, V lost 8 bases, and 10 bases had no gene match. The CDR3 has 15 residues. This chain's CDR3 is CASAGLAGEFSEQFF. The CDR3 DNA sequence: TGTGCCAGCGCCGGACTAGCGGGAGAGTTTAGTGAGCAGTTCTTC.